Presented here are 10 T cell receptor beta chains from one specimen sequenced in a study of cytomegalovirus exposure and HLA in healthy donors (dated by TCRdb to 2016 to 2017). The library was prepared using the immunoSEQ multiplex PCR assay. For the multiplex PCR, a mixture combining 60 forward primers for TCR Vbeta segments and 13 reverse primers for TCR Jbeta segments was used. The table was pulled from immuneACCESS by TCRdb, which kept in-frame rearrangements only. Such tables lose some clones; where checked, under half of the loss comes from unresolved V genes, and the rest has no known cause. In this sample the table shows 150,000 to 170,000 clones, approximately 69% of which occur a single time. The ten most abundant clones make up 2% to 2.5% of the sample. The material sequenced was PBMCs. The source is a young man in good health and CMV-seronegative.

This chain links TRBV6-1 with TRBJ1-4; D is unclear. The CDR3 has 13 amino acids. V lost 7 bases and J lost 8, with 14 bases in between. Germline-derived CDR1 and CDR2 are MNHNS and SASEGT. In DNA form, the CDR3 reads TGTGCCAGCAAAGCGAGAGGCGAAGAAAAACTGTTTTTT. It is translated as CASKARGEEKLFF.

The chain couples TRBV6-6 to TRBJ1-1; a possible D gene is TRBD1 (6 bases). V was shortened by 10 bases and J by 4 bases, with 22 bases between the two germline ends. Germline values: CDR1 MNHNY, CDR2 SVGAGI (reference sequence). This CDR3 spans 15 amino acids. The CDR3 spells CATRGASGMATEAFF. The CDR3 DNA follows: TGTGCCACCCGGGGGGCGTCAGGAATGGCCACTGAAGCTTTCTTT.

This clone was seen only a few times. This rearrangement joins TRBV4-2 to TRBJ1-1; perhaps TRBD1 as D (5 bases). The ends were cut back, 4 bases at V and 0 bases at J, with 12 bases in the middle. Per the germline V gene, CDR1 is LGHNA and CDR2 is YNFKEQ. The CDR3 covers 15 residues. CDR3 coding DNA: TGTGCCAGCAGCCTAGAAATGACAGTGAACACTGAAGCTTTCTTT. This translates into CASSLEMTVNTEAFF.

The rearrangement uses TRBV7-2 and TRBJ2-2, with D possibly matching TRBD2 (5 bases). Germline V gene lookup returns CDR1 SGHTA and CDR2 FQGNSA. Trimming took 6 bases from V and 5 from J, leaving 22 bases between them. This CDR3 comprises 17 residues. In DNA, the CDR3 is TGTGCCAGCAGTCAAGGAGCAGGCCTTTCGGGGACCGGGGAGCTGTTTTTT. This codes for CASSQGAGLSGTGELFF.

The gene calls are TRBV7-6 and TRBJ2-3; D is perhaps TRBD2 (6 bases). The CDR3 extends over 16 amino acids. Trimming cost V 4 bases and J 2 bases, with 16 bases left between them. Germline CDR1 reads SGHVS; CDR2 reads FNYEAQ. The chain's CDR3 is CASSSSGVHPTDTQYF. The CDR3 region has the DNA TGTGCCAGCAGCTCCTCGGGGGTCCATCCCACAGATACGCAGTATTTT.

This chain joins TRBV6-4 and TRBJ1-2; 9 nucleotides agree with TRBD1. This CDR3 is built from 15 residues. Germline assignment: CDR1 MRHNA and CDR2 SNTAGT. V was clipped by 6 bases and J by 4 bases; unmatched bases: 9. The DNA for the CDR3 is TGTGCCAGCAGCGCCGGGACAGGGATCGCCTATGGCTACACCTTC. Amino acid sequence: CASSAGTGIAYGYTF.

In DNA, the CDR3 is TGTGCCAGCAGCTCCTCGGGGGGGCCTTACAATGAGCAGTTCTTC. It encodes CASSSSGGPYNEQFF. The chain has TRBV7-8 and TRBJ2-1; 8 nucleotides match TRBD2. V dropped 4 bases and J dropped 4; count of bases not matched to a gene: 6. The CDR3 is made up of 15 amino acids. Germline CDR1 and CDR2: SGHVS and FQNEAQ.

CDR3 in DNA: TGTGCCACCACAGGGTTCTCGACTAATGAAAAACTGTTTTTT. It yields the protein CATTGFSTNEKLFF. The J gene is TRBJ1-4, the V gene TRBV28; the D gene is possibly TRBD1 (6 bases). Trimming removed 10 bases at V and 2 bases at J, with 14 bases between. Germline CDR1 is MDHEN and CDR2 is SYDVKM. The CDR3 extends over 14 amino acids.

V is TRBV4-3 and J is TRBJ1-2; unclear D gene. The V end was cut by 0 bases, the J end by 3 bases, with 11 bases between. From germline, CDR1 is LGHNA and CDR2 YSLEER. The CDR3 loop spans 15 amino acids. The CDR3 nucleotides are TGCGCCAGCAGCCAAGATCTGCGGGTAGACTATGGCTACACCTTC. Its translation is CASSQDLRVDYGYTF.

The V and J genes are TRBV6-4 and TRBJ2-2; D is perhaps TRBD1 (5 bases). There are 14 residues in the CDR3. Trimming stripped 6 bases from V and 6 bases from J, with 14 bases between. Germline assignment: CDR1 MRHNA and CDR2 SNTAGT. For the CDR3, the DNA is TGTGCCAGCAGCGCCGTTGGGGCTGCCGGGGAGCTGTTTTTT. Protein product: CASSAVGAAGELFF.